The entry below gives a single T cell receptor beta chain sequence along with its context. This CDR3 has 16 residues. After removal of 1 base from V and 6 bases from J, the junction contained 8 bases not matched to a gene. Germline-derived CDR1 and CDR2 are SQVTM and ANQGSEA. Measured with immunoSEQ multiplex PCR; TCRdb has only the in-frame clones, and not every one. Among about 29,000 clones listed, 70% to 90% were seen once. The data belong to a study of T cell changes during pregnancy in multiple sclerosis. The clonotype comes from a female donor with multiple sclerosis, enrolled in a pregnancy study. The sequences come from CD8+ T cells from peripheral blood mononuclear cells, collected after pregnancy. J is TRBJ2-3 and V is TRBV29-1, with 12 nucleotides matching TRBD2. The CDR3 spells CSVEGLAGGPWDTQYF. The CDR3 DNA sequence: TGCAGCGTTGAAGGGCTAGCGGGAGGGCCATGGGATACGCAGTATTTT.